The table lists the clone carrying this T cell receptor beta chain with many counts. V shed 1 base and J 10 bases; nucleotides not matched to a gene: 7. This CDR3 spans 15 amino acids. Germline assignment: CDR1 SGHVS and CDR2 FNYEAQ. This specimen belongs to a study of blood T cell repertoires in COVID-19. At the level of the study: The study drew acute and convalescent COVID-19 samples from the United States, Italy and Spain. Sources were T cells, B-cell-depleted T cells, or PBMCs; the material itself was cDNA or gDNA.

Authors' data handling: How many nucleated cells were present was estimated from reference gene primer amplification. The protocol was immunoSEQ multiplex PCR, while the TCRdb copy is restricted to in-frame clones and leaves out a portion. V, J and clone size were drawn from that table, and D and trimming were deduced from the DNA. The sample holds over 250,000 clones; around 86% are singletons and the top ten take roughly 1.6%. The V call is TRBV7-6, the J call TRBJ1-6; 7 nucleotides align to TRBD1. This clonotype originated in a woman between 40 and 50 years old who had recovered from COVID-19. The sample was peripheral blood. For the CDR3, the DNA is TGTGCCAGCAGCTTAGGCCGACAGGGCGGCTCACCCCTCCACTTT. It encodes CASSLGRQGGSPLHF.